This T cell receptor (beta chain) was identified in a study of beta chain features in type 1 diabetes. Points from the study as a whole: Type 1 diabetes patients had VDJ junctions that carried fewer insertions and more deletions. There was no resolution here of whether HLA type influences TCRB rearrangement. Across patients, naive, central memory and Treg TCRB repertoires exhibited apparently greater similarity than was observed across healthy donors.

What was sequenced were expressed TCRB transcripts, since all of the isolated RNA had been reverse transcribed. Mean read depth for naive, central memory and regulatory T cell samples was approximately 3.57 million reads. The protocol was immunoSEQ multiplex PCR, while the TCRdb copy is restricted to in-frame clones and leaves out a portion. The sample holds around 150,000 clones, around 7% seen once. This clone was seen ten or more times. Its antigen is not identified. The V segment lost 4 bases and the J segment 2 bases; nucleotides outside the gene matches: 3. In germline, CDR1 is KGHSY, CDR2 FQNENV. The CDR3 sequence is 14 residues long.

The TCR originated in a woman aged 25 to 39 in good health. The chain has TRBV16 and TRBJ2-7, with 9 bases lining up with TRBD1. What was sequenced was central memory CD4+ T cells from blood. CDR3: CASSLRDRAYEQYF. The CDR3, as DNA: TGTGCCAGCAGCCTCCGGGACAGGGCCTACGAGCAGTACTTC.